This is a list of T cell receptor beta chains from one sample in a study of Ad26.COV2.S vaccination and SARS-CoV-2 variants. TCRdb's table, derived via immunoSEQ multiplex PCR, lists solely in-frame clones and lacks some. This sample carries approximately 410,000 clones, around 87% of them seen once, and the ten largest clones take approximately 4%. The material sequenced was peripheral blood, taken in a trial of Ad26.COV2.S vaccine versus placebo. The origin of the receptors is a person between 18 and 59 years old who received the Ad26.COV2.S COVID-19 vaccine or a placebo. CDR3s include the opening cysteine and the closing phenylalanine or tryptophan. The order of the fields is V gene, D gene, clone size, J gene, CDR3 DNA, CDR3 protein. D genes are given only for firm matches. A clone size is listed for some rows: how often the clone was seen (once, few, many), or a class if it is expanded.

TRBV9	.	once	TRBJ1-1	TGTGCCAGCAGCTTGACGGGGAACACTGAAGCTTTCTTT	CASSLTGNTEAFF
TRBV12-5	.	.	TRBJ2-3	TGTGCTAGTGGTCCGTCGGGACATAATCGCAGCACAGATACGCAGTATTTT	CASGPSGHNRSTDTQYF
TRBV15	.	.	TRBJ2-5	TGTGCCACCAGCAGAGGGGGGACTCCTGCGGGTGGGGAGACCCAGTACTTC	CATSRGGTPAGGETQYF
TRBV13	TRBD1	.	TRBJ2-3	TGTGCCAGCAGCATACGGACAGGGTCCGCAGGTACGCAGTATTTT	CASSIRTGSAGTQYF
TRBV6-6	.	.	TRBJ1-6	TGTGCCAGCAGTTACTCGAATGGGGGGGTTAATTCACCTCTCCACTTT	CASSYSNGGVNSPLHF
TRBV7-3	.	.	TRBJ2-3	TGTGCCAGCAGCAAAAGACCCGCCGATACGCAGTATTTT	CASSKRPADTQYF
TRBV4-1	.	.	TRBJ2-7	TGCGCCAGCAGCCTAGGAGGAACAGCAGTCTACGAGCAGTACTTC	CASSLGGTAVYEQYF
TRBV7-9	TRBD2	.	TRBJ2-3	TGTGCCAGCAATCCCGGCGGGGGGCGCACAGATACGCAGTATTTT	CASNPGGGRTDTQYF
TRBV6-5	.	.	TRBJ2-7	TGTGCTACACAATCCTACGAGCAGTACTTC	CATQSYEQYF
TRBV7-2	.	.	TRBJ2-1	TGTGCCAGCAGCAACCGGGTTGAGCAGTTCTTC	CASSNRVEQFF
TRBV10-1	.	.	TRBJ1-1	TGCGCCAGCAGTGAGCCTACAGATCGGGAAGGGGCTGAAGCTTTCTTT	CASSEPTDREGAEAFF
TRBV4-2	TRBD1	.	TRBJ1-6	TGTGCCAGCAGCCAAGAACCACAGGGGAATTCACCCCTCCACTTT	CASSQEPQGNSPLHF
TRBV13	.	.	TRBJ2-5	TGTGCCAGCAGCTTAGGCCTCGATGGGGGGATCCAAGAGACCCAGTACTTC	CASSLGLDGGIQETQYF
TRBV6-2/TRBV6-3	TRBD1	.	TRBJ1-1	TGTGCCAGCAGCCCCGGACAGGGGGTATCCTACGGCAACACTGAAGCTTTCTTT	CASSPGQGVSYGNTEAFF
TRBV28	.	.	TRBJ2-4	TGTGCCAGCAGTTTCGGGGCAGGGTTAAACATTCAGTACTTC	CASSFGAGLNIQYF
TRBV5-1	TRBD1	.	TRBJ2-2	TGCGCCAGCAGTACAGAGGGGGCGCCCGGGGAGCTGTTTTTT	CASSTEGAPGELFF
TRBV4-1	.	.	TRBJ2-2	TGCGCCAGCAGCCAAAAGGGGGGCGGGGAGCTGTTTTTT	CASSQKGGGELFF
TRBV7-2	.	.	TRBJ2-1	TGTGCCAGCAGCTTTTTCGGATACAATGAGCAGTTCTTC	CASSFFGYNEQFF
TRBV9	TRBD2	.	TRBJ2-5	TGTGCCAGCAGCGCCAGCGGGGGGAGCCAAGAGACCCAGTACTTC	CASSASGGSQETQYF
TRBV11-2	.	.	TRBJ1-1	TGTGCCAGCAGCTCGGGGACGCAAACTGAAGCTTTCTTT	CASSSGTQTEAFF
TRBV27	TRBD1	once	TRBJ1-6	TGTGCCAGCAGTTGGCGGGACAGTCTAAATTCACCCCTCCACTTT	CASSWRDSLNSPLHF
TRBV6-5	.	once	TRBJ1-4	TGTGCCAGCAGTTACGTAGTCGTCAGGGGAACTGAAAAACTGTTTTTT	CASSYVVVRGTEKLFF
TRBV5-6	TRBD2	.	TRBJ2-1	TGTGCCAGCAGGCCTGCCGTAGCGGGACCTAGGAATGAGCAGTTCTTC	CASRPAVAGPRNEQFF
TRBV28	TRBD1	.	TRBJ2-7	TGTGCCAGCACGGCCCTTCACAGGGGGGATGCCTACGAGCAGTACTTC	CASTALHRGDAYEQYF
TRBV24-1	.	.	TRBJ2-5	TGTGCCACCAGTGTCGGGACGGCGTACCAAGAGACCCAGTACTTC	CATSVGTAYQETQYF
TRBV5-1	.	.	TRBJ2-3	TGCGCCAGCAGCTTGCATGAGGCAGATACGCAGTATTTT	CASSLHEADTQYF
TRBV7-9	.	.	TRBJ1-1	TGTGCCAGCAGCTCCCTAGGGACCGCCATGAACACTGAAGCTTTCTTT	CASSSLGTAMNTEAFF
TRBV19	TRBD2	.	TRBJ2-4	TGTGCCAGTAGAGGCGTTAGCGGGGGTGGAAACATTCAGTACTTC	CASRGVSGGGNIQYF
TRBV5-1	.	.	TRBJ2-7	TGCGCCAGCAGCTTCCGCCGATTAGGGGAATCGGGAGAGCAGTACTTC	CASSFRRLGESGEQYF